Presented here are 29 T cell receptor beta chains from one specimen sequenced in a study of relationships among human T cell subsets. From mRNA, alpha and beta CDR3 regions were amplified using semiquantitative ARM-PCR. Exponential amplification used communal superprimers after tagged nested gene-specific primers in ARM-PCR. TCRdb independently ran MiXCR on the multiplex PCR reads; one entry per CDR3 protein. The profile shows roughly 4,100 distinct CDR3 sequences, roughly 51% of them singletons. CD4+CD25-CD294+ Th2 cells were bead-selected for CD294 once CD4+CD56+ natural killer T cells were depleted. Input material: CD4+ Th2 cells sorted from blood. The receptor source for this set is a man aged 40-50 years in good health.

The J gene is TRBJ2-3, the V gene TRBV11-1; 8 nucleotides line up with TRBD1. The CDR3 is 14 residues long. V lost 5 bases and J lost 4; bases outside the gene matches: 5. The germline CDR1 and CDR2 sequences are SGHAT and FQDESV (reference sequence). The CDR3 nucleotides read TGTGCCAGCAGCCTCCGGACAGGGCCAGATACGCAGTATTTT. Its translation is CASSLRTGPDTQYF.

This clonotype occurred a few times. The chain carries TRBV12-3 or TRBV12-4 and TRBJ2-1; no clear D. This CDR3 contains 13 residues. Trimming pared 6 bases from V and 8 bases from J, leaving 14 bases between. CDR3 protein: CASRRPPADEQFF. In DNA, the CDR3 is TGTGCCAGCAGACGTCCTCCTGCCGATGAGCAGTTCTTC.

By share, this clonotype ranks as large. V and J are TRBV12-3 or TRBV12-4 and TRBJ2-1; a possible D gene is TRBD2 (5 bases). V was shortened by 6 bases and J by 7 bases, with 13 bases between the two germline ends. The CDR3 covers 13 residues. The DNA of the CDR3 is TGTGCCAGCAGGTACCCCTGGACTAATGAGCAGTTCTTC. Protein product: CASRYPWTNEQFF.

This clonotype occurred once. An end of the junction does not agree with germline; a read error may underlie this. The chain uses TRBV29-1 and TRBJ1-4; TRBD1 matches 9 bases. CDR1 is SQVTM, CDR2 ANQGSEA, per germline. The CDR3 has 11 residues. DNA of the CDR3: TGCAGCGGGGGACAGGGTGAAAAACTGCTTTTT. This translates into CSGGQGEKLLF.

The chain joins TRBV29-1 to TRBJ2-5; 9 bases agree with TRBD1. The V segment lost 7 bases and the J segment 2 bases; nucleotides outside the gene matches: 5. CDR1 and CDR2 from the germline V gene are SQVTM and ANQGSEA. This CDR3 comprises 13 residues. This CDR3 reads CSEGTGNQETQYF. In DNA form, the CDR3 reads TGCAGCGAAGGGACAGGGAATCAAGAGACCCAGTACTTC. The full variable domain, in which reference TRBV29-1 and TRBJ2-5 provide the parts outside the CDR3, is SAVISQKPSRDICQRGTSLTIQCQVDSQVTMMFWYRQQPGQSLTLIATANQGSEATYESGFVIDKFPISRPNLTFSTLTVSNMSPEDSSIYLCSEGTGNQETQYFGPGTRLLVL.

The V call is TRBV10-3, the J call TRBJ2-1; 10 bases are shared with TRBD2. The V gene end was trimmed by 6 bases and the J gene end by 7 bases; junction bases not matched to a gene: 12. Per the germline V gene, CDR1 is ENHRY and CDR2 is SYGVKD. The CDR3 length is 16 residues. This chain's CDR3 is CAISPWTSGGRNEQFF. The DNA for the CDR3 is TGTGCCATCAGCCCCTGGACTAGCGGAGGCCGGAATGAGCAGTTCTTC.

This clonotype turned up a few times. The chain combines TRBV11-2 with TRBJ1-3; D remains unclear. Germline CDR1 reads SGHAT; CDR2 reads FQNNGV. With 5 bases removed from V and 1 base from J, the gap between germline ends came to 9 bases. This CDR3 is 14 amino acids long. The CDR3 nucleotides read TGTGCCAGCAGCACGGGGAGATCTGGAAACACCATATATTTT. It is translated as CASSTGRSGNTIYF.

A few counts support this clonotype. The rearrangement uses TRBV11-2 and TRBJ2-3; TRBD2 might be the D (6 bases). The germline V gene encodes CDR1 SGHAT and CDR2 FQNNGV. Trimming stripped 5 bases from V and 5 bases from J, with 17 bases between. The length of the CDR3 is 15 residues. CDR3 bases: TGTGCCAGCAGCCCTCGCTTCGGAGGGGAAGATACGCAGTATTTT. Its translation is CASSPRFGGEDTQYF.

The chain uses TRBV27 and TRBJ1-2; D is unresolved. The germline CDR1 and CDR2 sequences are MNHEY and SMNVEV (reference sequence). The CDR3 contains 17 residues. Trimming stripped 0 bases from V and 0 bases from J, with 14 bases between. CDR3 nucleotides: TGTGCCAGCAGTTTATCGGCTTTAGGCAAGGCTAACTATGGCTACACCTTC. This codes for CASSLSALGKANYGYTF.

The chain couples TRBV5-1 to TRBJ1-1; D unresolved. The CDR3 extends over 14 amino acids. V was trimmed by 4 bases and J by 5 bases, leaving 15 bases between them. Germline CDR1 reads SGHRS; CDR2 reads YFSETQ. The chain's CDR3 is CASSPAGIRTEAFF. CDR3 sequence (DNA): TGCGCCAGCAGCCCAGCGGGTATAAGAACTGAAGCTTTCTTT.

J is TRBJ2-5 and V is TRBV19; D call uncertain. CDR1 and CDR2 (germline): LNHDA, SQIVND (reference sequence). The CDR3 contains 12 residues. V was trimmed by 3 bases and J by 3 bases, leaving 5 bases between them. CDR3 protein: CASSMSKETQYF. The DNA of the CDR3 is TGTGCCAGTAGTATGTCTAAAGAGACCCAGTACTTC. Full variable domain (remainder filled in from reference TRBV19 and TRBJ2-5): DGGITQSPKYLFRKEGQNVTLSCEQNLNHDAMYWYRQDPGQGLRLIYYSQIVNDFQKGDIAEGYSVSREKKESFPLTVTSAQKNPTAFYLCASSMSKETQYFGPGTRLLVL.

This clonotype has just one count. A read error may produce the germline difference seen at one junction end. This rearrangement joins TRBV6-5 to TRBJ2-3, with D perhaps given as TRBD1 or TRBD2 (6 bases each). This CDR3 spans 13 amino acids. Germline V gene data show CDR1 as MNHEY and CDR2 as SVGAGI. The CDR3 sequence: CASSPPGEDTRYF. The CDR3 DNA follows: TGTGCCAGCAGTCCACCAGGGGAGGATACGCGGTATTTT.

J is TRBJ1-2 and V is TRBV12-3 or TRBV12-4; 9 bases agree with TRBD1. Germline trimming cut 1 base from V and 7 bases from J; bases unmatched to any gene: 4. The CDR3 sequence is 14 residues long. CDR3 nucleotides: TGTGCCAGCAGTTTAGGACAGGGGGGGGCTGGCTACACCTTC. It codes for CASSLGQGGAGYTF.

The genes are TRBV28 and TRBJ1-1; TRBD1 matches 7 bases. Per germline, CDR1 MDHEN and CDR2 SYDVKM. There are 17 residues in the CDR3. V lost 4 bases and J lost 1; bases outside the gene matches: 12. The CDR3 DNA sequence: TGTGCCAGCAGTTCTCGAAGGAGGGGGCGAGGGAACACTGAAGCTTTCTTT. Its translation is CASSSRRRGRGNTEAFF. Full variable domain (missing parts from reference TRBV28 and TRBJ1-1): DVKVTQSSRYLVKRTGEKVFLECVQDMDHENMFWYRQDPGLGLRLIYFSYDVKMKEKGDIPEGYSVSREKKERFSLILESASTNQTSMYLCASSSRRRGRGNTEAFFGQGTRLTVV.

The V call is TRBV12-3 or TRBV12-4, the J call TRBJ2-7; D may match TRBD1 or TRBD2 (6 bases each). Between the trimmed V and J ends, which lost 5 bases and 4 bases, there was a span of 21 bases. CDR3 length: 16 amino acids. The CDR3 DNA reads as TGTGCCAGCAGTGCCAAAAACTATCAAGGGGGGTACGAGCAGTACTTC. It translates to CASSAKNYQGGYEQYF.

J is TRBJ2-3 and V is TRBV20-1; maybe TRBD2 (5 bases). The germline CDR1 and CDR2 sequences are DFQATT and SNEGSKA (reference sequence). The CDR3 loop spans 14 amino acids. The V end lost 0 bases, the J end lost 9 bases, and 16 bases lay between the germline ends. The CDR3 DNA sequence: TGCAGTGCTAGAGATGCTCTCGGAGGTGAAACGCAGTATTTT. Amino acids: CSARDALGGETQYF.

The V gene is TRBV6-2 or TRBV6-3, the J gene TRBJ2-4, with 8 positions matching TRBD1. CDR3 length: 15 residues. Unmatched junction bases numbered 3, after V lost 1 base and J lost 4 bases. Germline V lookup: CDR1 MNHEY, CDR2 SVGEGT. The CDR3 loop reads CASSYYRDRKNIQYF. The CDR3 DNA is TGTGCCAGCAGTTACTACCGGGACAGGAAAAACATTCAGTACTTC.

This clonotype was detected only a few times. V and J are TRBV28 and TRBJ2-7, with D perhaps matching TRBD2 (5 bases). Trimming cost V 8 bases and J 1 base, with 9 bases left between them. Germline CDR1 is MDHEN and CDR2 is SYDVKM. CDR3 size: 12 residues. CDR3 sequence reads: CASQDFSYEQYF. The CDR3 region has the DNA TGTGCCAGCCAGGACTTTTCCTACGAGCAGTACTTC.

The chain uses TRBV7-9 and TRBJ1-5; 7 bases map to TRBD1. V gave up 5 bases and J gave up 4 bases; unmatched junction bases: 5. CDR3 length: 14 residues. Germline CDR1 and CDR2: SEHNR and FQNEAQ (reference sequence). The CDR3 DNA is TGTGCCAGCAGCCCACCGGGACAGAATCAGCCCCAGCATTTT. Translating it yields CASSPPGQNQPQHF.

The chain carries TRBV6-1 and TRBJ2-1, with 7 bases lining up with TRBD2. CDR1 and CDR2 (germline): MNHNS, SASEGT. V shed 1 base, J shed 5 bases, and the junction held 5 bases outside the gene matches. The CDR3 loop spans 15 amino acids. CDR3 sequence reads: CASSEGLAGNNEQFF. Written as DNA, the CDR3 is TGTGCCAGCAGTGAAGGACTAGCAGGGAACAATGAGCAGTTCTTC.

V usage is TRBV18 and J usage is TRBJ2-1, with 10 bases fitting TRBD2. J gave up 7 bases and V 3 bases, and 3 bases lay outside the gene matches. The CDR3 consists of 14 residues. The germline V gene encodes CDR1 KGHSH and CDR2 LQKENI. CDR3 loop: CASSPLAGDNEQFF. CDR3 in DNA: TGTGCCAGCTCACCCCTAGCGGGGGATAATGAGCAGTTCTTC.

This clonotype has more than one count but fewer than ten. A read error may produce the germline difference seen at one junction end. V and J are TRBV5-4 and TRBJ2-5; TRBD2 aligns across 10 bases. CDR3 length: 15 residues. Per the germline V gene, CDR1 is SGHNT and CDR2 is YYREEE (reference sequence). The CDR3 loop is CASRKAGGPRETQYF. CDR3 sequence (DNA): TGCGCCAGCAGAAAAGCGGGGGGGCCGCGAGAGACCCAGTACTTC.

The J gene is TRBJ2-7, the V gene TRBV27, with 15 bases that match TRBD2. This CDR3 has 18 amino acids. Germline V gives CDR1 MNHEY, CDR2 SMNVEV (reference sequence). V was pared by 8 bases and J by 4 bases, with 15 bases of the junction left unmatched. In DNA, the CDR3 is TGTGCCAGCGGTCAACACGACGGACTAGCGGGAGGGCCTTACGAGCAGTACTTC. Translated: CASGQHDGLAGGPYEQYF.

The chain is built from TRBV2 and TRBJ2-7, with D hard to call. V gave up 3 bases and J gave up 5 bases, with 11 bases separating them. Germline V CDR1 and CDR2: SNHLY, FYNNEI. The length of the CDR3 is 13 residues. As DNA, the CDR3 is TGTGCCAGCAGTGACTTAGGGTTGGACGAGCAGTACTTC. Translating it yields CASSDLGLDEQYF.

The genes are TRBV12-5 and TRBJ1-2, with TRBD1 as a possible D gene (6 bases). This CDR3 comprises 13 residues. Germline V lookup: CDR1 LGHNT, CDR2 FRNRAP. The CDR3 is CASSLMGADGYTF. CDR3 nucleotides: TGTGCCAGCAGTTTAATGGGGGCAGATGGCTACACCTTC. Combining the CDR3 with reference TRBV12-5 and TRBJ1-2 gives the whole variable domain DARVTQTPRHKVTEMGQEVTMRCQPILGHNTVFWYRQTMMQGLELLAYFRNRAPLDDSGMPKDRFSAEMPDATLATLKIQPSEPRDSAVYFCASSLMGADGYTFGSGTRLTVV.

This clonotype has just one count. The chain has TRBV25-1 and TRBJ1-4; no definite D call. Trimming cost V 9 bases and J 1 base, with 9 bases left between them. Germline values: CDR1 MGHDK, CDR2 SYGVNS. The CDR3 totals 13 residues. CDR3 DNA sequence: TGTGCCAGTACTACAAGAACTAATGAAAAACTGTTTTTT. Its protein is CASTTRTNEKLFF.

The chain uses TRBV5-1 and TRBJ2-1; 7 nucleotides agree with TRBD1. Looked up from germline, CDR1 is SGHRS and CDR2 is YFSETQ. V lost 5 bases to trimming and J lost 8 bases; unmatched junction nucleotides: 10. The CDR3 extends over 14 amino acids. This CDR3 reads CASRKQGSLDEQFF. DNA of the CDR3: TGCGCCAGCAGGAAACAGGGGTCTTTGGATGAGCAGTTCTTC.

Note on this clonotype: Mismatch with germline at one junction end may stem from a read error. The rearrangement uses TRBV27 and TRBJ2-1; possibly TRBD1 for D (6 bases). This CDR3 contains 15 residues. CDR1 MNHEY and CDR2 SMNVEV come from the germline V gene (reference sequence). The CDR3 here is CASSLRPRGKNGQFF. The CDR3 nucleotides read TGTGCCAGCAGTTTACGGCCTAGGGGGAAGAATGGGCAGTTCTTC.

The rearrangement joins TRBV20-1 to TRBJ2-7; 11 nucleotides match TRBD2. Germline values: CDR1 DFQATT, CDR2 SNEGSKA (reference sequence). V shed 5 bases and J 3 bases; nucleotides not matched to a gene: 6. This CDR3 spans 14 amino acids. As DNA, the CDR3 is TGCAGTGCTTCCGCCGGGACTAGCGGCTACGAGCAGTACTTC. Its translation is CSASAGTSGYEQYF.